The next 23 T cell receptor beta chains were all read from a single sample in a study of metastatic and nonmetastatic thyroid tumors. Thyroid surgery took place with no prior treatment in any patient. TCRdb re-called the PCR reads through MiXCR. This table has approximately 17,000 clones, approximately 28% appearing once. Source material: tumor tissue. Source of these receptors: a female donor with papillary thyroid cancer or a benign thyroid nodule (not recorded which). Some clones in this sample may be carry-over from other donors' samples.

This sequence joins TRBV20-1 and TRBJ2-1, with 7 bases that match TRBD2. CDR3 size: 16 residues. Germline V gene sequence: CDR1 DFQATT, CDR2 SNEGSKA (reference sequence). V shed 0 bases, J shed 3 bases, and the junction held 8 bases outside the gene matches. The DNA of the CDR3 is TGCAGTGCTAGAGATGTTGACCGGACTAGCTACAATGAGCAGTTCTTC. This gives the protein CSARDVDRTSYNEQFF.

This clone has a handful of counts. The rearrangement links TRBV7-9 to TRBJ2-7; D is possibly TRBD1 or TRBD2 (5 bases each). The germline V gene encodes CDR1 SEHNR and CDR2 FQNEAQ (reference sequence). Trimming pared 5 bases from V and 7 bases from J, leaving 15 bases between. The CDR3 runs 13 residues. The CDR3 DNA follows: TGTGCCAGCAGCCTAGAGGGGTTAGGGGAGCAGTACTTC. This translates into CASSLEGLGEQYF.

This clone was detected many times. The chain couples TRBV29-1 to TRBJ2-3; the D is unclear. The V end was cut by 3 bases, the J end by 10 bases, with 11 bases between. Per the germline V gene, CDR1 is SQVTM and CDR2 is ANQGSEA. The CDR3 is 11 residues long. CDR3 sequence reads: CSVDLLVAQYF. The CDR3 DNA is TGCAGCGTTGATTTGCTAGTAGCGCAGTATTTT.

The sample holds many counts of this clone. This chain joins TRBV20-1 and TRBJ2-5; 8 positions agree with TRBD1. Trimming removed 6 bases from V and 4 bases from J; junction bases left unmatched: 13. Looked up from germline, CDR1 is DFQATT and CDR2 is SNEGSKA (reference sequence). The CDR3 has 15 amino acids. The CDR3 coding sequence is TGCAGTGCCCTCAGTTTTGGACAGGGACTAGAGACCCAGTACTTC. It encodes CSALSFGQGLETQYF.

The chain recombines TRBV20-1 with TRBJ1-1; a weak D match, TRBD1 (6 bases). This CDR3 has 14 amino acids. CDR1 is DFQATT and CDR2 is SNEGSKA in the germline V gene (reference sequence). Trimming cost V 4 bases and J 4 bases, with 16 bases left between them. DNA for the CDR3: TGCAGTGCTATCGCAGGGGATGGGGGCACTGAAGCTTTCTTT. Protein: CSAIAGDGGTEAFF.

The chain couples TRBV12-3 or TRBV12-4 to TRBJ2-3; 13 nucleotides match TRBD2. This CDR3 has 16 residues. The ends lost 4 bases at V and 2 bases at J; junction bases unmatched: 3. CDR3 residues: CASSSTSGRATDTQYF. CDR3 bases: TGTGCCAGCAGTTCCACTAGCGGGAGGGCCACAGATACGCAGTATTTT.

The rearrangement uses TRBV20-1 and TRBJ2-7; D is unclear. The CDR3 is 15 amino acids. Germline loops: CDR1 DFQATT, CDR2 SNEGSKA (reference sequence). The ends were cut back, 0 bases at V and 0 bases at J, with 12 bases in the middle. DNA for the CDR3: TGCAGTGCTAGAGATCCCGCAGCTAACTCCTACGAGCAGTACTTC. Its translation is CSARDPAANSYEQYF.

This clone was detected only a few times. The chain recombines TRBV6-2 or TRBV6-3 with TRBJ1-5, with TRBD1 identical over 8 bases. The germline gives CDR1 MNHEY, CDR2 SVGEGT. The length of the CDR3 is 14 residues. V shed 5 bases, J shed 3 bases, and the junction held 3 bases outside the gene matches. The CDR3 nucleotides are TGTGCCAGCAGTCGGACAGGGCACAATCAGCCCCAGCATTTT. It yields the protein CASSRTGHNQPQHF.

This clone has a count of ten or more. The rearrangement joins TRBV7-3 to TRBJ2-2, with D possibly TRBD2 on 5 matching bases. The CDR3 is 13 amino acids. V was trimmed by 5 bases and J by 6 bases, leaving 10 bases between them. Germline assignment: CDR1 SGHTA and CDR2 FQGTGA. In DNA, the CDR3 is TGTGCCAGCAGCCTCCTCGGGGCCGGGGAGCTGTTTTTT. Its protein product is CASSLLGAGELFF.

This rearrangement joins TRBV6-2 or TRBV6-3 to TRBJ2-7; D unclear. V was shortened by 6 bases and J by 4 bases, with 10 bases between the two germline ends. The CDR3 is 12 amino acids. The germline V gene has CDR1 MNHEY and CDR2 SVGEGT. CDR3: CASRTSDYEQYF. Here the CDR3 DNA reads TGTGCCAGCAGGACCAGCGATTACGAGCAGTACTTC.

This clone was seen repeatedly, ten times or more. The rearrangement joins TRBV19 to TRBJ1-4; D remains unclear. CDR3 length equals 14 residues. V was cut by 11 bases and J by 5 bases, with 18 bases left in between. The germline gives CDR1 LNHDA, CDR2 SQIVND (reference sequence). The CDR3 region is CASKEGRLNEKLFF. The CDR3 region has the DNA TGTGCCTCTAAAGAAGGCAGATTAAATGAAAAACTGTTTTTT.

This clone was seen a handful of times. At the DNA level, this CDR3 is encoded by other sequences in the same sample as well. J is TRBJ1-2 and V is TRBV5-1; 7 nucleotides match TRBD1. V trimming: 2 bases; J trimming: 6 bases; junction bases outside the gene matches: 1. The CDR3 sequence is 12 residues long. From germline, CDR1 is SGHRS and CDR2 YFSETQ. In nucleotides, the CDR3 is TGCGCCAGCAGCTTCGACAGGGATGGCTACACCTTC. This gives the protein CASSFDRDGYTF.

This clone was counted many times. This chain links TRBV19 with TRBJ2-3; maybe TRBD2 (6 bases). CDR3 length: 16 residues. The V gene's germline CDR1 is LNHDA and CDR2 SQIVND (reference sequence). Trimming cost V 5 bases and J 0 bases, with 15 bases left between them. The chain's CDR3 is CASSVRDSTSTDTQYF. For the CDR3, the DNA is TGTGCCAGTAGTGTCCGGGACTCAACTAGCACAGATACGCAGTATTTT.

The J gene is TRBJ1-6, the V gene TRBV28, with 9 bases matching TRBD1. Germline-derived CDR1 and CDR2 are MDHEN and SYDVKM. The CDR3 runs 15 residues. J was trimmed by 7 bases and V by 4 bases; bases with no gene match: 5. The CDR3 here is CASSSGQGDNSPLHF. The CDR3 nucleotides are TGTGCCAGCAGTTCGGGACAGGGAGACAATTCACCCCTCCACTTT.

This chain uses TRBV13 with TRBJ1-1; D unclear. This CDR3 contains 14 residues. The germline V gene has CDR1 PRHDT and CDR2 FYEKMQ (reference sequence). Trimming left V 6 bases short and J 1 base short, with 12 bases between. The CDR3: CASSSDRTNTEAFF. The CDR3 nucleotides are TGTGCCAGCAGTTCTGATAGGACGAACACTGAAGCTTTCTTT.

This clone was seen a few times. One end of the junction fails to match germline, which may point to a read error. V is TRBV28 and J is TRBJ1-5; D remains ambiguous. The CDR3 consists of 13 residues. The germline V gene encodes CDR1 MDHEN and CDR2 SYDVKM. CDR3: CASSFRGHHPHHF. The DNA of the CDR3 is TGTGCCAGCAGTTTCCGGGGTCATCATCCCCATCATTTT.

This clone was observed a few times. This chain links TRBV19 with TRBJ2-1; 9 bases fit TRBD2. The CDR3 runs 15 residues. Losses at the gene ends were 6 bases for V and 4 bases for J; bases not matched to a gene: 7. Germline assignment: CDR1 LNHDA and CDR2 SQIVND (reference sequence). The chain's CDR3 is CASSYSGSAYNEQFF. CDR3 coding DNA: TGTGCCAGTAGCTATAGCGGGAGCGCTTACAATGAGCAGTTCTTC.

This clone qualifies as medium-sized. The chain uses TRBV6-2 or TRBV6-3 and TRBJ2-5; TRBD2 matches 10 bases. Trimming cost V 2 bases and J 2 bases; bases outside gene matches: 14. Germline V gene sequence: CDR1 MNHEY, CDR2 SVGEGT. CDR3 length: 19 residues. The CDR3 coding sequence is TGTGCCAGCAGTTACCCCAGAGGGCAAGTAGCGGGAGGTCAAGAGACCCAGTACTTC. Protein product: CASSYPRGQVAGGQETQYF.

V and J are TRBV4-2 and TRBJ1-6, with no clear D. In germline, CDR1 is LGHNA, CDR2 YNFKEQ. Between the trimmed V and J ends, which lost 0 bases and 4 bases, there was a span of 13 bases. This CDR3 spans 17 amino acids. The chain's CDR3 is CASSQETPGRYNSPLHF. CDR3 sequence (DNA): TGTGCCAGCAGCCAAGAAACCCCTGGAAGATATAATTCACCCCTCCACTTT.

As concerns this clone: A much larger clone is a single base away; this may be a read error. The V gene is TRBV2, the J gene TRBJ2-3; D is ambiguous. Trimming pared 9 bases from V and 6 bases from J, leaving 13 bases between. Germline values: CDR1 SNHLY, CDR2 FYNNEI. The CDR3 sequence is 12 residues long. The CDR3 protein is CAREWGGDTQYF. As DNA, the CDR3 is TGTGCCAGGGAGTGGGGTGGTGATACGCAGTATTTT.

This chain uses TRBV7-2 with TRBJ2-7; D perhaps matches TRBD1 (6 bases). Looked up from germline, CDR1 is SGHTA and CDR2 is FQGNSA. The V end lost 5 bases, the J end lost 2 bases, and 16 bases lay between the germline ends. The CDR3 contains 15 residues. CDR3 coding DNA: TGTGCCAGCAGCGGACAGTGGTTCACTCCCTACGAGCAGTACTTC. Protein product: CASSGQWFTPYEQYF. The whole variable domain, filled in from reference TRBV7-2 and TRBJ2-7, reads GAGVSQSPSNKVTEKGKDVELRCDPISGHTALYWYRQSLGQGLEFLIYFQGNSAPDKSGLPSDRFSAERTGGSVSTLTIQRTQQEDSAVYLCASSGQWFTPYEQYFGPGTRLTVT.

This clone was seen ten or more times. Other DNA sequences in the sample encode the same CDR3. The J gene is TRBJ2-2, the V gene TRBV9; 7 bases align to TRBD2. The germline gives CDR1 SGDLS, CDR2 YYNGEE. The length of the CDR3 is 15 residues. Trimming took 4 bases from V and 6 from J; bases not matched to a gene: 9. CDR3 bases: TGTGCCAGCAGCCCCACTAGCGCTCGGGCCGGGGAGCTGTTTTTT. Its translation: CASSPTSARAGELFF.

This clone was seen ten or more times. The chain is built from TRBV7-2 and TRBJ1-2; maybe TRBD1 (5 bases). The CDR3 loop spans 12 amino acids. Trimming took off 2 bases at V and 4 bases at J, with 5 bases between the two ends. CDR1 is SGHTA, CDR2 FQGNSA, per germline. Here the CDR3 DNA reads TGTGCCAGCAGCTTACAGGGCTATGGCTACACCTTC. It translates to CASSLQGYGYTF.